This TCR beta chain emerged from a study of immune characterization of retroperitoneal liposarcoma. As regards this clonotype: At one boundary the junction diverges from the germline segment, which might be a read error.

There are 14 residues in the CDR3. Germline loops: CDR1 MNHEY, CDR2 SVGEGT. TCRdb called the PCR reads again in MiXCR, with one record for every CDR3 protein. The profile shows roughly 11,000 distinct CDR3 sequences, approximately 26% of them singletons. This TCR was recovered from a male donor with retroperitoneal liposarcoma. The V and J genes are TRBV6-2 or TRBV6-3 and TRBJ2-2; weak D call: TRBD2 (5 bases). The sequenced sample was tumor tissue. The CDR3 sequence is CVIQTPGAAGDLFF. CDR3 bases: TGTGTCATACAGACTCCGGGCGCAGCCGGGGATCTGTTTTTT.